These 24 T cell receptor beta chains were sequenced from one sample in a study of patients and donors after allogeneic stem cell transplantation. TCRdb processed the RT-PCR reads anew with MiXCR; each CDR3 protein has one entry. The sample shows 2,500 or so distinct CDR3 sequences, roughly 3.7% of them seen only once. Input material: blood, either unsorted or a sorted T cell fraction (not recorded which). The source of these receptors is a human donor who was either an allogeneic HSCT recipient or a stem cell or donor lymphocyte infusion donor (not recorded which). It is not recorded whose cells these are; they may come from a transplant donor.

This sequence joins TRBV10-3 and TRBJ2-3; no clear D. Germline V lookup: CDR1 ENHRY, CDR2 SYGVKD. Trimming removed 6 bases from V and 4 bases from J, with 8 bases in between. This CDR3 comprises 12 residues. CDR3 sequence (DNA): TGTGCCATCAGGGGGATCGCAGATACGCAGTATTTT. Encoded protein: CAIRGIADTQYF.

This clonotype came up many times. One end of the junction fails to match germline, which may point to a read error. The V and J genes are TRBV3-1 and TRBJ2-5; the D gene is possibly TRBD2 (6 bases). CDR3 length equals 14 residues. Germline CDR1 is LGHDT and CDR2 is YNNKEL (reference sequence). This CDR3 reads CVSSQSSDSETQYF. CDR3 DNA sequence: TGTGTCAGCAGCCAGTCTAGCGATTCAGAGACCCAGTACTTC.

This clonotype rates as medium-sized. V gene TRBV20-1 combines with J gene TRBJ1-6, with no clear D. V was cut by 5 bases and J by 0 bases, with 17 bases left in between. This CDR3 is 17 amino acids long. Germline V CDR1 and CDR2: DFQATT, SNEGSKA (reference sequence). CDR3 amino acids: CSAQDGEQSSYNSPLHF. CDR3 nucleotides: TGCAGTGCTCAGGACGGGGAACAAAGCTCCTATAATTCACCCCTCCACTTT.

This clonotype was detected ten times or more. This chain connects TRBV4-2 to TRBJ2-1; tentative D call: TRBD2 (5 bases). The CDR3 is made up of 17 amino acids. CDR1 is LGHNA, CDR2 YNFKEQ, per germline. Deletions cut 0 bases from V and 0 bases from J, with 12 bases between. The CDR3 region is CASSQDLGGSSYNEQFF. The CDR3 region has the DNA TGTGCCAGCAGCCAAGATTTAGGTGGGAGCTCCTACAATGAGCAGTTCTTC.

At least ten counts were recorded for this clonotype. V and J are TRBV6-1 and TRBJ1-4; D is unclear. Trimming shortened V by 2 bases and J by 8 bases, and 6 bases separated the two germline ends. This CDR3 contains 12 residues. Germline V gives CDR1 MNHNS, CDR2 SASEGT. This CDR3 is CASSENREKLFF. CDR3 in DNA: TGTGCCAGCAGTGAAAACAGAGAAAAACTGTTTTTT.

This clonotype showed up many times. The V and J genes are TRBV20-1 and TRBJ2-3, with 12 bases matching TRBD2. CDR3 length equals 17 residues. In germline, CDR1 is DFQATT, CDR2 SNEGSKA (reference sequence). J was trimmed by 6 bases and V by 0 bases; bases with no gene match: 10. The CDR3 DNA reads TGCAGTGCTAGAGATAGACTAGCGGGAGTGAGGCCGGATACGCAGTATTTT. It codes for CSARDRLAGVRPDTQYF.

This clonotype was counted at least ten times. The V call is TRBV5-1, the J call TRBJ2-1; D not resolved. There are 14 residues in the CDR3. Germline assignment: CDR1 SGHRS and CDR2 YFSETQ. The ends were cut back, 0 bases at V and 4 bases at J, with 8 bases in the middle. The CDR3 region has the DNA TGCGCCAGCAGCTTGGGGGATTTGTACAATGAGCAGTTCTTC. The encoded protein is CASSLGDLYNEQFF.

In this sample, this clonotype turned up many times. CDR3 in amino acids: CASSEVERGGTETNYGYTF. The CDR3, as DNA: TGTGCCAGCAGTGAAGTGGAGCGCGGGGGGACAGAGACTAACTATGGCTACACCTTC. The rearrangement uses TRBV6-1 and TRBJ1-2, with 7 bases identical to TRBD1. V dropped 1 base and J dropped 0; count of bases not matched to a gene: 14. CDR3 length: 19 residues. The germline gives CDR1 MNHNS, CDR2 SASEGT.

This clonotype occurred a few times. The chain combines TRBV25-1 with TRBJ2-7, with a weak D call TRBD2 (6 bases). Trimming took off 5 bases at V and 1 base at J, with 12 bases between the two ends. Germline values: CDR1 MGHDK, CDR2 SYGVNS. CDR3 length: 14 amino acids. The CDR3 DNA sequence: TGTGCCAGCAGTACACGACTAGAATCCTACGAGCAGTACTTC. It translates to CASSTRLESYEQYF.

This clonotype is medium-sized by share. The rearrangement joins TRBV10-3 to TRBJ1-1; D not certain. The germline CDR1 and CDR2 sequences are ENHRY and SYGVKD. V was trimmed by 4 bases and J by 2 bases, leaving 8 bases between them. CDR3 size: 13 residues. The CDR3 DNA reads TGTGCCATCAGTGCGGACGGTAACACTGAAGCTTTCTTT. It encodes CAISADGNTEAFF.

In its sample, this clonotype ranks as medium-sized. The J gene is TRBJ1-4, the V gene TRBV6-5, with D uncertain. V gave up 6 bases and J gave up 4 bases, with 15 bases separating them. The CDR3 is made up of 15 amino acids. Germline assignment: CDR1 MNHEY and CDR2 SVGAGI. The CDR3 bases are TGTGCCAGCAGCCGTAATCAGTTTGATAATGAAAAACTGTTTTTT. This codes for CASSRNQFDNEKLFF.

The chain combines TRBV29-1 with TRBJ1-1; the D is unclear. Germline V lookup: CDR1 SQVTM, CDR2 ANQGSEA. The length of the CDR3 is 15 residues. V lost 4 bases and J lost 4, with 19 bases in between. The CDR3 loop is CSVALGGHQGTEAFF. The CDR3, as DNA: TGCAGCGTTGCGTTGGGTGGGCATCAAGGCACTGAAGCTTTCTTT.

The CDR3 nucleotides read TGTGCCAGCAGTTACTCGACTAACGGGGGTTGGTACGAGCAGTACTTC. Its protein is CASSYSTNGGWYEQYF. The V call is TRBV6-6, the J call TRBJ2-7, with D maybe TRBD2 (6 bases). The V gene lost 0 bases and the J gene lost 4 bases, with 16 bases spanning the gap. The V gene's germline CDR1 is MNHNY and CDR2 SVGAGI (reference sequence). The CDR3 is 16 residues long.

This clonotype was detected ten times or more. The chain couples TRBV5-1 to TRBJ2-1; D is undetermined. Trimming removed 1 base at V and 0 bases at J, with 17 bases between. Germline V gene sequence: CDR1 SGHRS, CDR2 YFSETQ. The CDR3 length is 18 residues. CDR3 DNA: TGCGCCAGCAGCTTGCTGTCGTTAACCGTGAGCTCCTACAATGAGCAGTTCTTC. Its protein is CASSLLSLTVSSYNEQFF.

A few counts support this clonotype. V usage is TRBV19 and J usage is TRBJ2-7, with TRBD1 identical over 11 bases. Germline V gene data show CDR1 as LNHDA and CDR2 as SQIVND (reference sequence). V shed 7 bases, J shed 6 bases, and the junction held 11 bases outside the gene matches. This CDR3 comprises 15 residues. The CDR3, as DNA: TGTGCCAGTACCGAACCCGGGACAGGGGGTCGCGAGCAGTACTTC. Translation: CASTEPGTGGREQYF.

This clonotype appeared many times. The chain has TRBV27 and TRBJ2-1; D is unresolved. CDR1 is MNHEY, CDR2 SMNVEV, per germline (reference sequence). Trimming removed 5 bases from V and 5 bases from J, with 16 bases in between. This CDR3 comprises 15 residues. The CDR3: CASSPPPGRHNEQFF. CDR3 nucleotide sequence: TGTGCCAGCAGTCCACCGCCGGGTAGACACAATGAGCAGTTCTTC.

This clonotype was detected ten times or more. The chain employs TRBV6-5 and TRBJ1-2; possibly TRBD1 for D (5 bases). Per the germline V gene, CDR1 is MNHEY and CDR2 is SVGAGI. This CDR3 is 17 amino acids long. Trimming cost V 7 bases and J 1 base, with 22 bases left between them. Here the CDR3 reads CASNPGNPGLINYGYTF. The CDR3 bases are TGTGCCAGCAATCCAGGGAACCCCGGATTGATTAACTATGGCTACACCTTC.

This clonotype was found many times. The J gene is TRBJ2-1, the V gene TRBV19; TRBD1 or TRBD2 may be the D gene (5 bases each). Trimming shortened V by 5 bases and J by 7 bases, and 12 bases separated the two germline ends. This CDR3 spans 13 amino acids. CDR1 is LNHDA, CDR2 SQIVND, per germline (reference sequence). CDR3 sequence (DNA): TGTGCCAGTAGTGTCACTAGGGGTAATGAGCAGTTCTTC. Amino acids: CASSVTRGNEQFF.

The table lists this clonotype with many counts. The chain couples TRBV12-3 or TRBV12-4 to TRBJ2-1, with TRBD1 identical over 8 bases. CDR3 size: 15 residues. V dropped 5 bases and J dropped 0; count of bases not matched to a gene: 3. CDR3 in amino acids: CASSPTGGSYNEQFF. DNA for the CDR3: TGTGCCAGCAGTCCTACAGGGGGCTCCTACAATGAGCAGTTCTTC.

This clonotype was observed many times. The gene calls are TRBV24-1 and TRBJ2-3; 8 nucleotides agree with TRBD2. The CDR3 length is 18 residues. In germline, CDR1 is KGHDR, CDR2 SFDVKD. Trimming at V came to 4 bases and at J to 4 bases, leaving 15 bases not matched to a gene. The CDR3 loop reads CATSDPRESGSYSDTQYF. DNA of the CDR3: TGTGCCACCAGTGACCCCCGTGAGAGCGGGAGTTACTCAGATACGCAGTATTTT.

This clonotype was seen ten or more times. CDR3 amino acids: CATRRDSTSTDTQYF. For the CDR3, the DNA is TGTGCCACTCGCCGGGACTCAACTAGCACAGATACGCAGTATTTT. This rearrangement joins TRBV11-2 to TRBJ2-3, with D maybe TRBD2 (6 bases). Germline CDR1 and CDR2: SGHAT and FQNNGV. This CDR3 is built from 15 residues. V was cut by 10 bases and J by 0 bases, with 17 bases left in between.

At least ten counts were recorded for this clonotype. The chain carries TRBV6-2 or TRBV6-3 and TRBJ1-5; no reliable D call. The ends were cut back, 4 bases at V and 0 bases at J, with 13 bases in the middle. This CDR3 contains 16 residues. Germline V gene data show CDR1 as MNHEY and CDR2 as SVGEGT. CDR3 residues: CASSFREGASNQPQHF. DNA of the CDR3: TGTGCCAGCAGTTTCCGAGAAGGCGCTAGCAATCAGCCCCAGCATTTT.

In its sample, this clonotype ranks as medium-sized. The chain links TRBV6-1 to TRBJ1-5, with D hard to call. The CDR3 contains 16 residues. CDR1 is MNHNS and CDR2 is SASEGT in the germline V gene. Trimming removed 4 bases from V and 6 bases from J, with 19 bases in between. The CDR3 nucleotides read TGTGCCAGCAGTGTCCCGGGCCATGGGTTCGGTCAGCCCCAGCATTTT. It specifies CASSVPGHGFGQPQHF.

This clonotype has ten or more counts. The rearrangement links TRBV6-5 to TRBJ1-2; the match to TRBD1 covers 7 bases. CDR3 length equals 15 residues. Per the germline V gene, CDR1 is MNHEY and CDR2 is SVGAGI. Losses at the gene ends were 5 bases for V and 7 bases for J; bases not matched to a gene: 13. CDR3 region: CASSDRFTGDSGYTF. The CDR3 nucleotides are TGTGCCAGCAGTGATAGATTTACAGGGGATAGTGGCTACACCTTC.